These T cell receptor beta chains were read from a single sample in a study of STAT5B mutations in CD4+ large granular lymphocyte leukemia. Using immunoSEQ multiplex PCR, the repertoire was profiled, and TCRdb retains in-frame clones only, with some absent. The sample includes fewer than 35,000 clones, less than 80% of them seen just once. Source material: CD4+ T cells from blood buffy coats. The source of these receptors is a human donor in good health. Each CDR3 is given with its conserved first and last residue. Fields, in order: CDR3 length, D gene, clone size, V gene, J gene, CDR3 DNA, CDR3 protein. A D gene is named only where the DNA matches it firmly. Clone size, where shown, is once, few, many, or a class for clones that have expanded.

cdr3_length: 12; d_call: TRBD2; clone_size: NA; v_call: TRBV11-2; j_call: TRBJ2-3; cdr3_nt: TGTGCCAGCAGCCCCCTAGCGGGGGGGGAGTATTTT; cdr3_aa: CASSPLAGGEYF
cdr3_length: 18; d_call: TRBD2; clone_size: NA; v_call: TRBV6-1; j_call: TRBJ2-2; cdr3_nt: TGTGCCAGCAGTGGACGGACTAGCGGGGGGGTTGGGAACGGGGAGCTGTTTTTT; cdr3_aa: CASSGRTSGGVGNGELFF
cdr3_length: 16; d_call: NA; clone_size: NA; v_call: TRBV2; j_call: TRBJ1-6; cdr3_nt: TGTGCCAGCAATCGAGCCCCGAGCTCCTATAATTCACCCCTCCACTTT; cdr3_aa: CASNRAPSSYNSPLHF
cdr3_length: 15; d_call: TRBD2; clone_size: NA; v_call: TRBV7-2; j_call: TRBJ2-1; cdr3_nt: TGTGCCAGCAGCTTAGGGGGGGGGACCTACAATGAGCAGTTCTTC; cdr3_aa: CASSLGGGTYNEQFF
cdr3_length: 13; d_call: NA; clone_size: NA; v_call: TRBV27; j_call: TRBJ1-6; cdr3_nt: TGTGCCAGCAGTTTGTCAGGATGGGTACCCCTCCACTTT; cdr3_aa: CASSLSGWVPLHF
cdr3_length: 14; d_call: NA; clone_size: NA; v_call: TRBV10-3; j_call: TRBJ2-1; cdr3_nt: TGTGCCATCAGTGGGGGGACGGGGAACAATGAGCAGTTCTTC; cdr3_aa: CAISGGTGNNEQFF
cdr3_length: 17; d_call: NA; clone_size: few; v_call: TRBV28; j_call: TRBJ1-1; cdr3_nt: TGTGCCAGCAGGACGGCCCGGAACCCTGGGATGAACACTGAAGCTTTCTTT; cdr3_aa: CASRTARNPGMNTEAFF
cdr3_length: 13; d_call: NA; clone_size: NA; v_call: TRBV7-9; j_call: TRBJ2-6; cdr3_nt: TGTGCCAGCAGCTTAGGTGGGGCCAACGTCCTGACTTTC; cdr3_aa: CASSLGGANVLTF
cdr3_length: 15; d_call: NA; clone_size: NA; v_call: TRBV13; j_call: TRBJ1-3; cdr3_nt: TGTGCCAGCAGCTTAGGGCGGGACGTCGGAAACACCATATATTTT; cdr3_aa: CASSLGRDVGNTIYF
cdr3_length: 15; d_call: TRBD2; clone_size: NA; v_call: TRBV11-2; j_call: TRBJ2-1; cdr3_nt: TGTGCCAGCAGCTTAGCAGCGGGAGGGACAAATGAGCAGTTCTTC; cdr3_aa: CASSLAAGGTNEQFF
cdr3_length: 14; d_call: TRBD2; clone_size: once; v_call: TRBV2; j_call: TRBJ2-3; cdr3_nt: TGTGCCAGCAGGGTAGGGGAGGGCCCAGATACGCAGTATTTT; cdr3_aa: CASRVGEGPDTQYF
cdr3_length: 16; d_call: NA; clone_size: NA; v_call: TRBV7-2; j_call: TRBJ1-2; cdr3_nt: TGTGCCAGCAGCTTAGCGGGGAGTGTCGCTAACTATGGCTACACCTTC; cdr3_aa: CASSLAGSVANYGYTF
cdr3_length: 11; d_call: NA; clone_size: NA; v_call: TRBV20-1; j_call: TRBJ2-3; cdr3_nt: TGCAGTGCTAGAGACAAAGATACGCAGTATTTT; cdr3_aa: CSARDKDTQYF
cdr3_length: 14; d_call: TRBD1; clone_size: NA; v_call: TRBV9; j_call: TRBJ1-6; cdr3_nt: TGTGCCAGCAGTGGGACAGGGGTATGGTCACCCCTCCACTTT; cdr3_aa: CASSGTGVWSPLHF
cdr3_length: 17; d_call: NA; clone_size: NA; v_call: TRBV5-6; j_call: TRBJ1-6; cdr3_nt: TGTGCCAGCAGCGCAAGCCGGGATAAGATCTATAATTCACCCCTCCACTTT; cdr3_aa: CASSASRDKIYNSPLHF
cdr3_length: 16; d_call: TRBD2; clone_size: NA; v_call: TRBV7-3; j_call: TRBJ2-3; cdr3_nt: TGTGCCAGCAGCCGGGAAGCACGGGGGGACACAGATACGCAGTATTTT; cdr3_aa: CASSREARGDTDTQYF
cdr3_length: 14; d_call: NA; clone_size: NA; v_call: TRBV18; j_call: TRBJ1-3; cdr3_nt: TGTGCCAGCTCACCAAATCAACGCGGAAACACCATATATTTT; cdr3_aa: CASSPNQRGNTIYF
cdr3_length: 15; d_call: TRBD2; clone_size: NA; v_call: TRBV6-6; j_call: TRBJ2-5; cdr3_nt: TGTGCCAGCAGTTACGGGACTAGGGGTGGGGAGACCCAGTACTTC; cdr3_aa: CASSYGTRGGETQYF
cdr3_length: 14; d_call: NA; clone_size: NA; v_call: TRBV6-5; j_call: TRBJ1-4; cdr3_nt: TGTGCCAGCAGTTACTCGAGGCGGATTGAAAAACTGTTTTTT; cdr3_aa: CASSYSRRIEKLFF
cdr3_length: 12; d_call: NA; clone_size: NA; v_call: TRBV19; j_call: TRBJ1-3; cdr3_nt: TGTGCCAGTAGTAATGACTCCATAACCATATATTTT; cdr3_aa: CASSNDSITIYF
cdr3_length: 17; d_call: NA; clone_size: once; v_call: TRBV28; j_call: TRBJ1-5; cdr3_nt: TGTGCCAGCACCATGTGGGACCCCCGGGGTGGCAATCAGCCCCAGCATTTT; cdr3_aa: CASTMWDPRGGNQPQHF
cdr3_length: 14; d_call: NA; clone_size: NA; v_call: TRBV7-2; j_call: TRBJ1-2; cdr3_nt: TGTGCCAGCAGAGGCCCCAGCAGATACTATGGCTACACCTTC; cdr3_aa: CASRGPSRYYGYTF
cdr3_length: 15; d_call: NA; clone_size: NA; v_call: TRBV7-2; j_call: TRBJ1-2; cdr3_nt: TGTGCCAGCAGCAACACGGCATCGGGACGTAATGGCTACACCTTC; cdr3_aa: CASSNTASGRNGYTF
cdr3_length: 14; d_call: TRBD1; clone_size: once; v_call: TRBV5-1; j_call: TRBJ1-1; cdr3_nt: TGCGCCAGCAGCTGGGGACAGGGATTCACTGAAGCTTTCTTT; cdr3_aa: CASSWGQGFTEAFF
cdr3_length: 16; d_call: NA; clone_size: NA; v_call: TRBV6-5; j_call: TRBJ2-5; cdr3_nt: TGTGCCAGCAGTTACTCGAGGGTAGGACCACAAGAGACCCAGTACTTC; cdr3_aa: CASSYSRVGPQETQYF
cdr3_length: 14; d_call: NA; clone_size: NA; v_call: TRBV29-1; j_call: TRBJ1-3; cdr3_nt: TGCAGCGTTTCCGACAGGACTCTTAGAAACACCATATATTTT; cdr3_aa: CSVSDRTLRNTIYF
cdr3_length: 13; d_call: NA; clone_size: NA; v_call: TRBV4-3; j_call: TRBJ1-2; cdr3_nt: TGCGCCAGCAGCGCCGACAGCAACTATGGCTACACCTTC; cdr3_aa: CASSADSNYGYTF
cdr3_length: 15; d_call: TRBD1; clone_size: NA; v_call: TRBV6-5; j_call: TRBJ1-5; cdr3_nt: TGTGCCAGCAGACCGGGACAGGGAGGCAATCAGCCCCAGCATTTT; cdr3_aa: CASRPGQGGNQPQHF
cdr3_length: 16; d_call: NA; clone_size: NA; v_call: TRBV6-5; j_call: TRBJ2-1; cdr3_nt: TGTGCCAGCAGTTACATCGGCGGGGCGGCCTACAATGAGCAGTTCTTC; cdr3_aa: CASSYIGGAAYNEQFF
cdr3_length: 13; d_call: NA; clone_size: NA; v_call: TRBV6-1; j_call: TRBJ1-5; cdr3_nt: TGTGCCAGCGGTGAACCTTATGATCAGCCCCAGCATTTT; cdr3_aa: CASGEPYDQPQHF
cdr3_length: 16; d_call: TRBD1; clone_size: NA; v_call: TRBV4-1; j_call: TRBJ1-5; cdr3_nt: TGCGCCAGCAGCCAATCTGGACAGGGGGCCACTCAGCCCCAGCATTTT; cdr3_aa: CASSQSGQGATQPQHF
cdr3_length: 17; d_call: NA; clone_size: NA; v_call: TRBV7-3; j_call: TRBJ2-6; cdr3_nt: TGTGCGGGGGACCGGCAGGTAAGGATTCATGGGGCCAACGTCCTGACTTTC; cdr3_aa: CAGDRQVRIHGANVLTF
cdr3_length: 14; d_call: TRBD1; clone_size: NA; v_call: TRBV30; j_call: TRBJ1-2; cdr3_nt: TGTGCCTGGAGCGGACAGGGGGCACTCTATGGCTACACCTTC; cdr3_aa: CAWSGQGALYGYTF
cdr3_length: 13; d_call: TRBD1; clone_size: NA; v_call: TRBV19; j_call: TRBJ1-1; cdr3_nt: TGTGCCAGTAGTAGGGAGGGACAGGGGGTGGCTTTCTTT; cdr3_aa: CASSREGQGVAFF
cdr3_length: 15; d_call: NA; clone_size: NA; v_call: TRBV7-2; j_call: TRBJ2-2; cdr3_nt: TGTGCCAGCAGCCCCGACTACAGTAACACCGGGGAGCTGTTTTTT; cdr3_aa: CASSPDYSNTGELFF
cdr3_length: 13; d_call: NA; clone_size: few; v_call: TRBV29-1; j_call: TRBJ1-2; cdr3_nt: TGCAGCGTTGAGTTCACACCTAACTATGGCTACACCTTC; cdr3_aa: CSVEFTPNYGYTF
cdr3_length: 14; d_call: NA; clone_size: NA; v_call: TRBV11-3; j_call: TRBJ1-1; cdr3_nt: TGTGCCAGCAGCTTAGGGGGAGGGAACACTGAAGCTTTCTTT; cdr3_aa: CASSLGGGNTEAFF
cdr3_length: 15; d_call: NA; clone_size: NA; v_call: TRBV6-6; j_call: TRBJ2-7; cdr3_nt: TGTGCCAGCAGTTACTCAGGGGGTTTAGCCTACGAGCAGTACTTC; cdr3_aa: CASSYSGGLAYEQYF